One sample yielded the 21 T cell receptor beta chains listed below, sequenced in a study of CD8 T cells in Susac syndrome. RNA was extracted with the RNeasy kit, and a quantity of roughly 0.5 to 1 ug was reverse transcribed using random hexamers. TCRdb re-analysed the immunoSEQ multiplex PCR reads in MiXCR, keeping a single row per CDR3 protein. The repertoire holds about 250,000 distinct CDR3 sequences, with around 93% as singletons. The specimen was CD4+ T cells from PBMCs. The receptors shown here come from a human donor with multiple sclerosis.

The J gene is TRBJ1-4, the V gene TRBV30, with D unclear. The CDR3 has 13 amino acids. Germline lookup yields CDR1 GTSNPN and CDR2 SVGIG (reference sequence). The V and J ends lost 5 bases and 0 bases respectively, with 7 bases between them. The CDR3 spells CAWGKPTNEKLFF. In DNA form, the CDR3 reads TGTGCCTGGGGAAAACCAACTAATGAAAAACTGTTTTTT.

This chain joins TRBV5-4 and TRBJ2-5; tentatively, D is TRBD1 or TRBD2 (6 bases each). CDR1 and CDR2 from the germline V gene are SGHNT and YYREEE (reference sequence). The CDR3 runs 14 residues. The ends were cut back, 3 bases at V and 2 bases at J, with 11 bases in the middle. DNA for the CDR3: TGTGCCAGCAGCTCCGGGGGCAGACAAGAGACCCAGTACTTC. Its translation: CASSSGGRQETQYF.

This clonotype was found a few times. The CDR3 loop reads CASSSGMNTEAFF. In DNA, the CDR3 is TGTGCCAGCTCCTCGGGGATGAACACTGAAGCTTTCTTT. This chain links TRBV18 with TRBJ1-1; D remains ambiguous. Germline assignment: CDR1 KGHSH and CDR2 LQKENI. The V gene lost 6 bases and the J gene lost 0 bases, with 8 bases spanning the gap. CDR3 length equals 13 residues.

The chain is built from TRBV28 and TRBJ1-2; no clear D. CDR1 and CDR2 (germline): MDHEN, SYDVKM. This CDR3 has 13 residues. V was shortened by 1 base and J by 8 bases, with 11 bases between the two germline ends. This CDR3 reads CASSLLGGLGYTF. The CDR3 region has the DNA TGTGCCAGCAGTTTATTAGGAGGTCTGGGCTACACCTTC.

The chain employs TRBV4-1 and TRBJ2-2; D is uncertain. Germline V gene lookup returns CDR1 MGHRA and CDR2 YSYEKL. The CDR3 spans 13 residues. Trimming stripped 1 base from V and 8 bases from J, with 8 bases between. CDR3: CASSQAWEGELFF. CDR3 DNA: TGCGCCAGCAGCCAAGCATGGGAAGGGGAGCTGTTTTTT.

This chain links TRBV30 with TRBJ1-1, with TRBD1 as a possible D gene (5 bases). Germline CDR1 and CDR2: GTSNPN and SVGIG (reference sequence). The CDR3 contains 15 residues. Trimming pared 2 bases from V and 3 bases from J, leaving 16 bases between. The CDR3 protein is CAWSSRLGGDTEAFF. CDR3 coding DNA: TGTGCCTGGAGTTCCCGGTTGGGAGGGGACACTGAAGCTTTCTTT.

CDR3 loop: CAISDRATDYGYTF. The CDR3 DNA sequence: TGTGCCATCAGTGACAGGGCAACGGACTATGGCTACACCTTC. The chain couples TRBV10-3 to TRBJ1-2; TRBD1 is a possible D gene (5 bases). CDR1 is ENHRY and CDR2 is SYGVKD in the germline V gene. Trimming removed 3 bases at V and 3 bases at J, with 11 bases between. The CDR3 sequence is 14 residues long.

The genes are TRBV19 and TRBJ1-1; 8 bases align to TRBD1. The CDR3 spans 14 residues. The V gene end was trimmed by 3 bases and the J gene end by 4 bases; junction bases not matched to a gene: 4. Germline lookup yields CDR1 LNHDA and CDR2 SQIVND (reference sequence). The CDR3 reads CASSMLDRATEAFF. The CDR3 DNA follows: TGTGCCAGTAGTATGTTGGACAGGGCCACTGAAGCTTTCTTT.

This chain connects TRBV18 to TRBJ2-7; TRBD2 agrees at 10 bases. V lost 2 bases to trimming and J lost 0 bases; unmatched junction nucleotides: 4. CDR1 and CDR2 from the germline V gene are KGHSH and LQKENI. This CDR3 is built from 16 residues. The CDR3 loop reads CASSPEASGGSYEQYF. The DNA of the CDR3 is TGTGCCAGCTCACCAGAGGCTAGCGGGGGCTCCTACGAGCAGTACTTC. Combining the CDR3 with reference TRBV18 and TRBJ2-7 gives the whole variable domain NAGVMQNPRHLVRRRGQEARLRCSPMKGHSHVYWYRQLPEEGLKFMVYLQKENIIDESGMPKERFSAEFPKEGPSILRIQQVVRGDSAAYFCASSPEASGGSYEQYFGPGTRLTVT.

This chain joins TRBV6-5 and TRBJ1-1; 9 bases align to TRBD1. The V and J ends lost 8 bases and 0 bases, in that order; junction bases with no gene match: 1. This CDR3 has 13 residues. Germline-derived CDR1 and CDR2 are MNHEY and SVGAGI. The CDR3 DNA follows: TGTGCCAGCCGGGACAGGGTGAACACTGAAGCTTTCTTT. Its translation: CASRDRVNTEAFF.

A single count supports this clonotype. The V and J genes are TRBV12-3 or TRBV12-4 and TRBJ2-5, with 10 bases lining up with TRBD1. CDR3 length: 15 residues. Germline trimming cut 5 bases from V and 3 bases from J; bases unmatched to any gene: 6. In DNA form, the CDR3 reads TGTGCCAGCAGTCTCCACGGGACAGGGGAAGAGACCCAGTACTTC. Residues: CASSLHGTGEETQYF.

This clonotype has a single count. The V gene is TRBV15, the J gene TRBJ2-5; TRBD2 agrees at 11 bases. CDR3 length equals 15 residues. Germline-derived CDR1 and CDR2 are LNHNV and YYDKDF (reference sequence). V lost 3 bases and J lost 5; bases outside the gene matches: 5. As DNA, the CDR3 is TGTGCCACCAGCAGCCTACTAGCGGGAGTGGAGACCCAGTACTTC. Encoded protein: CATSSLLAGVETQYF.

This chain joins TRBV3-1 and TRBJ1-1, with D perhaps matching TRBD1 (6 bases). The CDR3 is 14 residues long. The V gene's germline CDR1 is LGHDT and CDR2 YNNKEL (reference sequence). V lost 4 bases, J lost 1 base, and 10 bases lay in between. CDR3: CASSRPGQNTEAFF. CDR3 DNA: TGTGCCAGCAGCCGTCCGGGACAGAACACTGAAGCTTTCTTT. Together with reference TRBV3-1 and TRBJ1-1, the CDR3 gives the full variable domain: DTAVSQTPKYLVTQMGNDKSIKCEQNLGHDTMYWYKQDSKKFLKIMFSYNNKELIINETVPNRFSPKSPDKAHLNLHINSLELGDSAVYFCASSRPGQNTEAFFGQGTRLTVV.

The chain is built from TRBV10-3 and TRBJ1-5; perhaps TRBD1 as D (6 bases). The CDR3 consists of 15 residues. Germline assignment: CDR1 ENHRY and CDR2 SYGVKD. Trimming cost V 2 bases and J 4 bases, with 12 bases left between them. In nucleotides, the CDR3 is TGTGCCATCAGTGAGGATACAGGGCAAAATCAGCCCCAGCATTTT. Translated, it gives CAISEDTGQNQPQHF.

The rearrangement joins TRBV30 to TRBJ1-2, with a tentative D call TRBD1 (5 bases). In germline, CDR1 is GTSNPN, CDR2 SVGIG (reference sequence). V lost 1 base to trimming and J lost 8 bases, with 23 bases between them. The CDR3 has 16 residues. This CDR3 is CAWSETAGTAVPGYTF. The CDR3 DNA reads TGTGCCTGGAGTGAAACCGCCGGGACGGCCGTGCCGGGCTACACCTTC.

The V call is TRBV29-1, the J call TRBJ2-5, with D tentatively TRBD2 (7 bases). This CDR3 is 12 amino acids long. Germline-derived CDR1 and CDR2 are SQVTM and ANQGSEA. Trimming took off 7 bases at V and 5 bases at J, with 14 bases between the two ends. CDR3: CSGKGGGETQYF. The DNA for the CDR3 is TGCAGCGGCAAGGGGGGAGGGGAGACCCAGTACTTC.

This chain uses TRBV27 with TRBJ2-7; 10 bases align to TRBD2. Trimming at V came to 10 bases and at J to 0 bases, leaving 6 bases not matched to a gene. Germline loops: CDR1 MNHEY, CDR2 SMNVEV (reference sequence). The CDR3 is made up of 14 amino acids. The CDR3 loop is CATSPSGSSYEQYV. For the CDR3, the DNA is TGTGCCACCTCCCCTAGCGGGAGCTCCTACGAGCAGTACGTC.

The CDR3 spells CASSLIRQGSETQYF. The CDR3 nucleotides read TGCGCCAGCAGCCTAATTCGACAGGGAAGCGAGACCCAGTACTTC. The V call is TRBV4-1, the J call TRBJ2-5; 7 nucleotides line up with TRBD1. Germline trimming cut 4 bases from V and 5 bases from J; bases unmatched to any gene: 10. The CDR3 has 15 residues. CDR1 and CDR2 from the germline V gene are MGHRA and YSYEKL.

This chain connects TRBV2 to TRBJ2-7; no definite D call. Trimming removed 2 bases from V and 5 bases from J, with 7 bases in between. The CDR3 contains 12 residues. Germline V gives CDR1 SNHLY, CDR2 FYNNEI. The CDR3 DNA reads as TGTGCCAGCAGTGAATTGCAAAACGAGCAGTACGTC. This gives the protein CASSELQNEQYV.

This clonotype has a single count. V usage is TRBV2 and J usage is TRBJ2-3; 7 positions agree with TRBD2. CDR1 SNHLY and CDR2 FYNNEI come from the germline V gene. CDR3 length: 14 residues. After removal of 8 bases from V and 4 bases from J, the junction contained 9 bases not matched to a gene. This chain's CDR3 is CASQLVAGADTQYF. The CDR3, as DNA: TGTGCCAGCCAGTTGGTGGCGGGAGCAGATACGCAGTATTTT.

The CDR3 region is CSASRREYMNEQFF. In DNA form, the CDR3 reads TGCAGTGCTAGTCGGCGGGAGTACATGAATGAGCAGTTCTTC. V is TRBV20-1 and J is TRBJ2-1, with 7 bases that match TRBD2. The CDR3 runs 14 residues. Germline values: CDR1 DFQATT, CDR2 SNEGSKA (reference sequence). Unmatched junction bases numbered 9, after V lost 3 bases and J lost 7 bases.